These 10 T cell receptor beta chains originate from one sample sequenced in a study of blood T cell repertoires in COVID-19. The repertoire was sequenced with immunoSEQ multiplex PCR; TCRdb's copy has only in-frame clones and lacks some. The sample has some 300,000 clones, around 84% seen once. The sample consisted of PBMCs or T cells enriched from blood (not recorded which). These receptors came from a man younger than 40 who had recovered from COVID-19.

The chain links TRBV19 to TRBJ2-1, with D tentatively TRBD2 (5 bases). V lost 3 bases, J lost 0 bases, and 12 bases lay in between. CDR1 and CDR2 (germline): LNHDA, SQIVND (reference sequence). The CDR3 has 16 residues. In DNA form, the CDR3 reads TGTGCCAGTAGTATTGCGAGCGGTTACTCCTACAATGAGCAGTTCTTC. It encodes CASSIASGYSYNEQFF.

The V and J genes are TRBV3-1 (or the pseudogene TRBV3-2) and TRBJ1-5; the D is unclear. The CDR3 spans 14 residues. CDR1 and CDR2 from the germline V gene are LGHDT and YNNKEL (reference sequence). V was clipped by 0 bases and J by 4 bases, with 7 bases between them. CDR3 amino acids: CASSQEPGNQPQHF. The CDR3, as DNA: TGTGCCAGCAGCCAAGAGCCGGGGAATCAGCCCCAGCATTTT.

V is TRBV12-5 and J is TRBJ2-1; TRBD1 aligns across 10 bases. Germline lookup yields CDR1 LGHNT and CDR2 FRNRAP. V shed 1 base, J shed 8 bases, and the junction held 5 bases outside the gene matches. The CDR3 runs 15 residues. The CDR3 is CASGLGQGARDEQFF. DNA of the CDR3: TGTGCTAGTGGTTTGGGACAGGGGGCGCGCGATGAGCAGTTCTTC.

The chain uses TRBV10-3 and TRBJ2-2, with 9 positions matching TRBD1. Germline CDR1 is ENHRY and CDR2 is SYGVKD. CDR3 length: 18 amino acids. Germline trimming cut 0 bases from V and 1 base from J; bases unmatched to any gene: 6. CDR3 amino acids: CAISESLGTGRNTGELFF. The CDR3 bases are TGTGCCATCAGTGAGTCATTAGGGACAGGGCGGAACACCGGGGAGCTGTTTTTT.

This clone was detected only once. V usage is TRBV2 and J usage is TRBJ2-3; no firm D call. Between the trimmed V and J ends, which lost 6 bases and 1 base, there was a span of 14 bases. From germline, CDR1 is SNHLY and CDR2 FYNNEI. This CDR3 has 15 residues. The CDR3 loop reads CASRKGTARTDTQYF. The CDR3 coding sequence is TGTGCCAGCAGGAAAGGAACAGCTCGCACAGATACGCAGTATTTT. The full variable domain, with the rest looked up from reference TRBV2 and TRBJ2-3, is EPEVTQTPSHQVTQMGQEVILRCVPISNHLYFYWYRQILGQKVEFLVSFYNNEISEKSEIFDDQFSVERPDGSNFTLKIRSTKLEDSAMYFCASRKGTARTDTQYFGPGTRLTVL.

A few counts support this clone. The J gene is TRBJ2-3, the V gene TRBV28; D is possibly TRBD2 (6 bases). This CDR3 is 13 amino acids long. V shed 5 bases and J shed 7 bases, with 13 bases lying between them. CDR1 is MDHEN and CDR2 is SYDVKM in the germline V gene. In nucleotides, the CDR3 is TGTGCCAGCAGTCGCGGGGATGCGAATACGCAGTATTTT. It yields the protein CASSRGDANTQYF.

The chain uses TRBV4-1 and TRBJ2-2; 10 nucleotides align to TRBD2. With 3 bases clipped from V and 1 base from J, the junction kept 5 bases outside the gene matches. CDR3 length: 17 amino acids. CDR1 and CDR2 (germline): MGHRA, YSYEKL. CDR3 protein: CASSHILAGQNTGELFF. Written as DNA, the CDR3 is TGCGCCAGCAGCCACATACTAGCGGGACAGAACACCGGGGAGCTGTTTTTT.

The chain carries TRBV21-1 and TRBJ1-2; no check of the table's D call, TRBD1, against the DNA was made. TRBV21-1 is noted as a pseudogene. The CDR3 is made up of 13 amino acids. The CDR3 spells CASPGQCDYGYTF. The DNA for the CDR3 is TGTGCCAGCCCGGGACAGTGCGACTATGGCTACACCTTC.

The gene calls are TRBV5-8 and TRBJ1-5; D is unclear. This CDR3 is 15 amino acids long. V was pared by 2 bases and J by 0 bases, with 9 bases between. The germline V gene encodes CDR1 SGHTS and CDR2 YDEGEE. CDR3 in amino acids: CASSFIAYSNQPQHF. The CDR3 DNA follows: TGTGCCAGCAGCTTCATCGCGTATAGCAATCAGCCCCAGCATTTT.

This sequence joins TRBV7-8 and TRBJ2-7, with 7 bases matching TRBD2. This CDR3 has 17 residues. V dropped 1 base and J dropped 0; count of bases not matched to a gene: 9. Germline lookup yields CDR1 SGHVS and CDR2 FQNEAQ. DNA for the CDR3: TGTGCCAGCAGCTTAGTGGTCGGGACGGGAGGCTCCTACGAGCAGTACTTC. Protein: CASSLVVGTGGSYEQYF.